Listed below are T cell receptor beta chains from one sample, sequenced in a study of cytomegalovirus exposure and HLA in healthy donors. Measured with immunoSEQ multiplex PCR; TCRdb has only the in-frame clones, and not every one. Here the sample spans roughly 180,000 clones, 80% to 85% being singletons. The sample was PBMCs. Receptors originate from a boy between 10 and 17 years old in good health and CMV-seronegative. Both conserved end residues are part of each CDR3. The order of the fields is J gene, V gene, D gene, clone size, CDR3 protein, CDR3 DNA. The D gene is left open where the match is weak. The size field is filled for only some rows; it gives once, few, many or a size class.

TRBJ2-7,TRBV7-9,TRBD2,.,CASSLSTSGSYEQYF,TGTGCCAGCAGCTTAAGTACTAGCGGATCCTACGAGCAGTACTTC
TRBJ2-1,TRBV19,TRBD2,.,CASSIEASGRYHEQFF,TGTGCCAGTAGTATTGAGGCTAGCGGGAGGTACCATGAGCAGTTCTTC
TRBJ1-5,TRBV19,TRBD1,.,CASSLTGNQPQHF,TGTGCCAGTAGCCTGACAGGGAATCAGCCCCAGCATTTT
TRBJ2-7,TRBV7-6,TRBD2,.,CASSPRTRGGRYEQYF,TGTGCCAGCAGCCCCCGGACACGGGGGGGCCGCTACGAGCAGTACTTC
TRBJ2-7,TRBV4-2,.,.,CASSQVRGNSQGPALAYEQYF,TGTGCCAGCAGCCAAGTACGAGGGAACAGTCAAGGGCCCGCCTTAGCCTACGAGCAGTACTTC
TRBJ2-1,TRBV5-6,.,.,CASSLRERSYNEQFF,TGTGCCAGCAGCTTGCGCGAGAGGTCCTACAATGAGCAGTTCTTC
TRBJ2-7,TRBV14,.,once,CASNHRGTYEQYF,TGTGCCAGCAACCACCGCGGAACCTACGAGCAGTACTTC
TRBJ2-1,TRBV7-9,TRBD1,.,CASSNPSTGVHNEQFF,TGTGCCAGCAGCAACCCGTCGACAGGGGTCCACAATGAGCAGTTCTTC
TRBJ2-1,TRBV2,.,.,CASLSQVSGRDEQFF,TGTGCCAGCCTTAGTCAGGTAAGCGGTAGGGATGAGCAGTTCTTC
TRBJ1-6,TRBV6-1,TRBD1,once,CASLDRLSYNSPLHF,TGTGCCAGCTTGGACAGGCTATCCTATAATTCACCCCTCCACTTT
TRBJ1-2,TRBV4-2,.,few,CASSQSGRGWSYGYTF,TGTGCCAGCAGCCAAAGTGGAAGGGGTTGGTCTTATGGCTACACCTTC
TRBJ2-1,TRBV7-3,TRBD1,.,CASSYHRTGLNEQFF,TGTGCCAGCAGCTACCACCGGACAGGGTTGAATGAGCAGTTCTTC
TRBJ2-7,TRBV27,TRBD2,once,CASSKYLAAGGVYEQYF,TGTGCCAGCAGTAAATACCTAGCGGCGGGAGGAGTCTACGAGCAGTACTTC
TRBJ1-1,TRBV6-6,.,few,CASSYTDSTEAFF,TGTGCCAGCAGTTACACGGACAGCACTGAAGCTTTCTTT
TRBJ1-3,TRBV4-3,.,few,CASSQDGRIGNTIYF,TGCGCCAGCAGCCAAGATGGGAGAATTGGAAACACCATATATTTT
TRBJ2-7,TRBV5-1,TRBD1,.,CASSGGQNAYEQYF,TGCGCCAGCAGCGGGGGACAGAACGCCTACGAGCAGTACTTC
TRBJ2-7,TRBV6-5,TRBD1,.,CASLQGSSYEQYF,TGTGCCAGCCTACAGGGGAGTAGCTACGAGCAGTACTTC
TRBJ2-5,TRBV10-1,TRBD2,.,CASAETSGRATQETQYF,TGCGCCAGCGCCGAGACTAGCGGGAGGGCAACACAAGAGACCCAGTACTTC
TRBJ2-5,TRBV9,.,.,CASSSVRSASQYF,TGTGCCAGCAGCTCCGTTAGGAGCGCGTCCCAGTACTTC
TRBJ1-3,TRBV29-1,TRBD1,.,CSASTGPGNTIYF,TGCAGCGCCTCGACAGGGCCTGGAAACACCATATATTTT
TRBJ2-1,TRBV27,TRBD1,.,CASSLARGSYNEQFF,TGTGCCAGCAGTTTAGCCAGGGGGTCCTACAATGAGCAGTTCTTC
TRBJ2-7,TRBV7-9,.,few,CASSLSGSYEQYF,TGTGCCAGCAGCTTGTCAGGGTCGTACGAGCAGTACTTC
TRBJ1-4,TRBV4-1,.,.,CASSQESGEEKLFF,TGCGCCAGCAGCCAAGAATCAGGGGAAGAAAAACTGTTTTTT
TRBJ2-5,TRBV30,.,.,CAWSPLETQYF,TGTGCCTGGAGTCCCTTAGAGACCCAGTACTTC
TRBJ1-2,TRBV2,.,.,CASTGLLGYTF,TGTGCCAGCACGGGGTTACTGGGCTACACCTTC
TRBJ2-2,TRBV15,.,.,CATSRDQGSPGELFF,TGTGCCACCAGCAGAGATCAGGGTTCCCCCGGGGAGCTGTTTTTT
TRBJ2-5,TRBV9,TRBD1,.,CASSDKRQGALGETQYF,TGTGCCAGCAGCGACAAACGACAGGGGGCGCTGGGGGAGACCCAGTACTTC
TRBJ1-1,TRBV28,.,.,CASSPSGLMNTEAFF,TGTGCCAGCAGTCCATCAGGTTTGATGAACACTGAAGCTTTCTTT
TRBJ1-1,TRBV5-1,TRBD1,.,CASSSQTQGAAFF,TGCGCCAGCAGCTCCCAGACACAGGGGGCAGCTTTCTTT
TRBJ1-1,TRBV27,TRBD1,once,CASSLDRGPAGRAFF,TGTGCCAGCAGTTTAGACAGGGGACCGGCGGGACGAGCTTTCTTT
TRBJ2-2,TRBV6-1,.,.,CASSESPRAWFAGELFF,TGTGCCAGCAGTGAATCCCCGAGGGCCTGGTTTGCCGGGGAGCTGTTTTTT
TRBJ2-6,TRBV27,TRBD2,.,CASSFLGPAGASSGANVLTF,TGTGCCAGCAGTTTTCTTGGTCCAGCGGGGGCGTCCTCTGGGGCCAACGTCCTGACTTTC
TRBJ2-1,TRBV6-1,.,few,CASGGRSYNEQFF,TGTGCCAGCGGGGGGAGATCCTACAATGAGCAGTTCTTC
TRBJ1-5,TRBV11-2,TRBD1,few,CASSSDRNNQPQHF,TGTGCCAGCAGCTCGGACAGGAATAATCAGCCCCAGCATTTT
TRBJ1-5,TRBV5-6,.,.,CASSARDFRGNQPQHF,TGTGCCAGCAGCGCGAGGGACTTCCGGGGGAATCAGCCCCAGCATTTT
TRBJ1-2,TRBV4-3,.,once,CASSQEGGTLSGYTF,TGCGCCAGCAGCCAAGAGGGAGGGACCCTAAGTGGCTACACCTTC
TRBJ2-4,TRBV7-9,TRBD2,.,CASSLREGRDKNIQYF,TGTGCCAGCAGCTTGCGGGAGGGCCGTGACAAAAACATTCAGTACTTC
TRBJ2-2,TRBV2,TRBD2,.,CASRGLEVLNTGELFF,TGTGCCAGCAGGGGACTAGAGGTGTTAAACACCGGGGAGCTGTTTTTT
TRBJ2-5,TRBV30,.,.,CAWSPDRETQYF,TGTGCCTGGTCCCCCGACAGGGAGACCCAGTACTTC
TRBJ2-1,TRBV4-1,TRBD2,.,CASSQVLAGGLYEQFF,TGCGCCAGCAGCCAAGTTTTAGCGGGGGGGCTTTACGAGCAGTTCTTC
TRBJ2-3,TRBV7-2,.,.,CASSASDTQYF,TGTGCCAGCAGCGCGTCGGATACGCAGTATTTT
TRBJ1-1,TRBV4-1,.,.,CASSYQTGYTEAFF,TGCGCCAGCAGCTACCAAACAGGGTACACTGAAGCTTTCTTT
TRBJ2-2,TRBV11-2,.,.,CASSPRLVGGGELFF,TGTGCCAGCAGCCCACGACTAGTTGGAGGCGGGGAGCTGTTTTTT
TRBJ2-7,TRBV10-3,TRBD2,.,CAISGTLAGSYEQYF,TGTGCCATCAGTGGGACTCTAGCGGGGTCCTACGAGCAGTACTTC
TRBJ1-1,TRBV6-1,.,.,CASSDSLRTEAFF,TGTGCCAGCAGTGACAGTTTGCGGACTGAAGCTTTCTTT
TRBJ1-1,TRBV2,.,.,CASRETGQNTEAFF,TGTGCCAGCAGGGAGACAGGACAGAACACTGAAGCTTTCTTT
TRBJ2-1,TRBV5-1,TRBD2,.,CASSPGLAGGQAGYNEQFF,TGCGCCAGCAGCCCGGGACTAGCGGGGGGCCAGGCGGGGTACAATGAGCAGTTCTTC
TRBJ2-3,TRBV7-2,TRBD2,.,CASSLRTSTTDTQYF,TGTGCCAGCAGCTTAAGGACTAGCACCACAGATACGCAGTATTTT
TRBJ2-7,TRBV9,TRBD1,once,CASSLGTGGPYEQYF,TGTGCCAGCAGCCTAGGGACAGGGGGGCCCTACGAGCAGTACTTC
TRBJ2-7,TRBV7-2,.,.,CASSLATGLGDEQYF,TGTGCCAGCAGCTTAGCGACGGGACTCGGGGACGAGCAGTACTTC
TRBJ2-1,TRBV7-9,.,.,CASSFSSAKRVNNEQFF,TGTGCCAGCAGCTTTAGTAGCGCCAAGAGGGTCAACAATGAGCAGTTCTTC
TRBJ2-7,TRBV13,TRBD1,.,CASSRNRQGLSYEQYF,TGTGCCAGCAGCCGAAATCGACAGGGGCTCTCCTACGAGCAGTACTTC
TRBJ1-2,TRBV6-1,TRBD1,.,CASSEVLRQGDGYTF,TGTGCCAGCAGTGAAGTCCTACGACAGGGTGATGGCTACACCTTC
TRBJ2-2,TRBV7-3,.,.,CASSLLGELFF,TGTGCCAGCAGCTTACTGGGGGAGCTGTTTTTT
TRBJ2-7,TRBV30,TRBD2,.,CAWNVGGYEQYF,TGTGCCTGGAATGTGGGGGGGTACGAGCAGTACTTC